Below are 10 T cell receptor beta chains sequenced from a single sample in a study of blood T cell repertoires in COVID-19. Clones were sequenced by immunoSEQ multiplex PCR, and TCRdb holds only the in-frame ones, with some missing. The sample has 35,000 to 40,000 clones, about 90% seen once; the top ten hold roughly 5%. The source material was peripheral blood. These receptors were collected from a man aged 60 to 69 with COVID-19, enrolled during active disease.

V gene TRBV4-3 combines with J gene TRBJ2-7, with D maybe TRBD2 (6 bases). This CDR3 spans 15 amino acids. Germline values: CDR1 LGHNA, CDR2 YSLEER. Trimming shortened V by 2 bases and J by 3 bases, and 14 bases separated the two germline ends. The CDR3: CASSQYSGADYEQYF. Here the CDR3 DNA reads TGCGCCAGCAGCCAATATAGCGGAGCGGACTACGAGCAGTACTTC.

The J gene is TRBJ2-7, the V gene TRBV6-2 or TRBV6-3, with 10 bases fitting TRBD1. V shed 5 bases, J shed 2 bases, and the junction held 3 bases outside the gene matches. Germline CDR1 MNHEY, CDR2 SVGEGT. The CDR3 length is 14 residues. CDR3 loop: CASSTGTGAYEQYF. CDR3 bases: TGTGCCAGCAGTACAGGGACAGGGGCCTACGAGCAGTACTTC.

V gene TRBV28 combines with J gene TRBJ2-6; 10 positions match TRBD2. V gave up 2 bases and J gave up 0 bases; unmatched junction bases: 4. This CDR3 region has 18 residues. Germline V gene lookup returns CDR1 MDHEN and CDR2 SYDVKM. The CDR3, as DNA: TGTGCCAGCAGTTTAGCTAGCGGGGGACACTCTGGGGCCAACGTCCTGACTTTC. As protein: CASSLASGGHSGANVLTF.

The chain uses TRBV3-1 (or the pseudogene TRBV3-2) and TRBJ1-1, with D unclear. Trimming took off 6 bases at V and 0 bases at J, with 8 bases between the two ends. Germline loops: CDR1 LGHDT, CDR2 YNNKEL (reference sequence). There are 13 residues in the CDR3. In DNA, the CDR3 is TGTGCCAGCAGTCGAGGAATGAACACTGAAGCTTTCTTT. Residues: CASSRGMNTEAFF.

The chain uses TRBV19 and TRBJ1-5; 9 bases fit TRBD1. J gave up 4 bases and V 4 bases, and 8 bases lay outside the gene matches. Looked up from germline, CDR1 is LNHDA and CDR2 is SQIVND (reference sequence). The CDR3 consists of 16 residues. For the CDR3, the DNA is TGTGCCAGTAGTACCCGTGACAGGGGGGGTAATCAGCCCCAGCATTTT. The encoded protein is CASSTRDRGGNQPQHF.

V is TRBV2 and J is TRBJ1-5, with D maybe TRBD1 (6 bases). This CDR3 is 17 amino acids long. Germline CDR1 and CDR2: SNHLY and FYNNEI. Trimming cost V 4 bases and J 0 bases, with 16 bases left between them. In DNA, the CDR3 is TGTGCCAGCAGTGGCCCCGGACAGCCGGATAGCAATCAGCCCCAGCATTTT. As protein: CASSGPGQPDSNQPQHF.

This chain joins TRBV12-3 or TRBV12-4 and TRBJ1-2, with D maybe TRBD1 (6 bases). With 1 base removed from V and 7 bases from J, the gap between germline ends came to 7 bases. CDR3 length: 12 residues. DNA for the CDR3: TGTGCCAGCAGTTTAGACAGGGCTGGCTACACCTTC. Protein sequence: CASSLDRAGYTF.

The chain combines TRBV27 with TRBJ2-7; 8 nucleotides line up with TRBD2. Germline-derived CDR1 and CDR2 are MNHEY and SMNVEV (reference sequence). The J segment lost 0 bases and the V segment lost 7 bases, leaving 8 bases of the junction unmatched. The CDR3 loop spans 15 amino acids. The CDR3 loop is CASNPTGGGSYEQYF. DNA for the CDR3: TGTGCCAGCAACCCGACGGGGGGGGGCTCCTACGAGCAGTACTTC.

The genes are TRBV30 and TRBJ2-1, with D maybe TRBD2 (7 bases). The germline CDR1 and CDR2 sequences are GTSNPN and SVGIG (reference sequence). V was clipped by 8 bases and J by 7 bases, with 12 bases between them. This CDR3 contains 11 residues. In DNA, the CDR3 is TGTGCCGGAGGGGGGGCGAATGAGCAGTTCTTC. Protein: CAGGGANEQFF. Full variable domain (remainder filled in from reference TRBV30 and TRBJ2-1): SQTIHQWPATLVQPVGSPLSLECTVEGTSNPNLYWYRQAAGRGLQLLFYSVGIGQISSEVPQNLSASRPQDRQFILSSKKLLLSDSGFYLCAGGGANEQFFGPGTRLTVL.

CDR3 in amino acids: CASSLWAGGSTEAFF. Here the CDR3 DNA reads TGTGCCAGCAGTTTATGGGCAGGGGGAAGCACTGAAGCTTTCTTT. The chain links TRBV28 to TRBJ1-1; 7 bases map to TRBD1. CDR3 length: 15 amino acids. The ends lost 0 bases at V and 4 bases at J; junction bases unmatched: 5. Germline values: CDR1 MDHEN, CDR2 SYDVKM.